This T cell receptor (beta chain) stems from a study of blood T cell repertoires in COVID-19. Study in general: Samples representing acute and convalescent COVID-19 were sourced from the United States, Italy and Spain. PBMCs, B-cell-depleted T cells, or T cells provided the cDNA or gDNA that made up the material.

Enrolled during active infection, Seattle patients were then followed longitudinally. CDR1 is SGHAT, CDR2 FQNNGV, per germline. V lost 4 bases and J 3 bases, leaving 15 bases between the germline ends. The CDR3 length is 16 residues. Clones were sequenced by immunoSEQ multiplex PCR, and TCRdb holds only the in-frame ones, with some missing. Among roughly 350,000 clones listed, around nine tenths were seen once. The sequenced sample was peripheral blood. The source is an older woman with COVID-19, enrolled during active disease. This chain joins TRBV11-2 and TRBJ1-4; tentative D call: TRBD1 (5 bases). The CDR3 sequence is CASSSSGGYPNEKLFF. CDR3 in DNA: TGTGCCAGCAGCTCAAGTGGGGGGTACCCTAATGAAAAACTGTTTTTT.